The 17 T cell receptor beta chains below come from one sample, sequenced in a study of shared clonotypes between healthy human individuals. Positively selected for CCR7, the CD45RO-negative cells used as naive CD8 cells excluded terminally differentiated effector memory CD45RA+ cells. Measured with immunoSEQ multiplex PCR; TCRdb has only the in-frame clones, and not every one. Of approximately 1.9 million clones listed, around 95% were seen once; the top ten hold 1.5% to 2%. The specimen sequenced was naive CD8+ T cells from PBMCs. These receptors came from a man aged 18-30 years in good health. Some clones in this sample may be carry-over from other donors' samples.

The chain couples TRBV7-6 to TRBJ2-2; TRBD1 aligns across 10 bases. Trimming at V came to 5 bases and at J to 6 bases, leaving 6 bases not matched to a gene. This CDR3 comprises 15 residues. CDR1 SGHVS and CDR2 FNYEAQ come from the germline V gene. The CDR3 DNA reads TGTGCCAGCAGCGAATGGACAGGGGGATCCGGGGAGCTGTTTTTT. It translates to CASSEWTGGSGELFF.

The J gene is TRBJ2-1, the V gene TRBV28; no firm D call. The V end lost 8 bases, the J end lost 0 bases, and 11 bases lay between the germline ends. Germline V gives CDR1 MDHEN, CDR2 SYDVKM. CDR3 size: 14 residues. This CDR3 is CASHLANSYNEQFF. CDR3 DNA sequence: TGTGCCAGCCACTTAGCTAACTCCTACAATGAGCAGTTCTTC.

The rearrangement uses TRBV4-2 and TRBJ2-7, with 11 bases matching TRBD1. This CDR3 has 16 residues. V was pared by 0 bases and J by 3 bases, with 4 bases of the junction left unmatched. CDR1 and CDR2 from the germline V gene are LGHNA and YNFKEQ. Here the CDR3 reads CASSQDPDRGHYEQYF. DNA for the CDR3: TGTGCCAGCAGCCAAGATCCGGACAGGGGGCACTACGAGCAGTACTTC.

V and J are TRBV25-1 and TRBJ1-2; D unresolved. Germline V gives CDR1 MGHDK, CDR2 SYGVNS. V gave up 2 bases and J gave up 4 bases, with 8 bases separating them. The CDR3 sequence is 13 residues long. CDR3: CASSEIPFYGYTF. The DNA of the CDR3 is TGTGCCAGCAGTGAAATCCCCTTCTATGGCTACACCTTC.

In regard to this clone: This CDR3 is also generated by other DNA sequences in the sample. The chain joins TRBV9 to TRBJ2-7; D ambiguous. CDR1 is SGDLS and CDR2 is YYNGEE in the germline V gene. The CDR3 totals 14 residues. With 0 bases removed from V and 1 base from J, the gap between germline ends came to 8 bases. CDR3 sequence: CASSVGGQSYEQYF. The CDR3 DNA follows: TGTGCCAGCAGCGTAGGTGGCCAGTCCTACGAGCAGTACTTC.

The chain employs TRBV9 and TRBJ2-1; no definite D call. This CDR3 is built from 15 residues. The ends were cut back, 0 bases at V and 7 bases at J, with 14 bases in the middle. From germline, CDR1 is SGDLS and CDR2 YYNGEE. CDR3 loop: CASSVDGLFRNEQFF. Here the CDR3 DNA reads TGTGCCAGCAGCGTAGATGGATTGTTTCGGAATGAGCAGTTCTTC.

This clone was seen once. V and J are TRBV11-2 and TRBJ2-5, with D possibly TRBD2 on 6 matching bases. This CDR3 has 14 residues. Between the trimmed V and J ends, which lost 3 bases and 7 bases, there was a span of 15 bases. CDR1 SGHAT and CDR2 FQNNGV come from the germline V gene. CDR3 DNA: TGTGCCAGCAGCTTTTCGGAGGGGTGGGTGACCCAGTACTTC. It translates to CASSFSEGWVTQYF.

The genes are TRBV28 and TRBJ1-1; D is perhaps TRBD1 (6 bases). CDR3 length: 16 amino acids. Trimming cost V 4 bases and J 4 bases, with 19 bases left between them. Germline V CDR1 and CDR2: MDHEN, SYDVKM. For the CDR3, the DNA is TGTGCCAGCAGTTCCCCCGGGCTGGGGGCGGGCACTGAAGCTTTCTTT. It encodes CASSSPGLGAGTEAFF.

The chain couples TRBV7-8 to TRBJ1-1; D unclear. Germline V gene lookup returns CDR1 SGHVS and CDR2 FQNEAQ. The CDR3 is made up of 13 amino acids. The V end was cut by 10 bases, the J end by 3 bases, with 15 bases between. The CDR3 DNA sequence: TGTGCCACTACCCAGCCGCCGGACACTGAAGCTTTCTTT. It codes for CATTQPPDTEAFF.

This chain uses TRBV11-2 with TRBJ2-7; D is possibly TRBD1 (7 bases). The germline CDR1 and CDR2 sequences are SGHAT and FQNNGV. The V and J ends lost 1 base and 2 bases respectively, with 12 bases between them. This CDR3 has 15 residues. The CDR3 region is CASSLAGGPAYEQYF. The DNA for the CDR3 is TGTGCCAGCAGCTTAGCAGGGGGGCCGGCCTACGAGCAGTACTTC. The full variable domain, its missing parts supplied by reference TRBV11-2 and TRBJ2-7, is EAGVAQSPRYKIIEKRQSVAFWCNPISGHATLYWYQQILGQGPKLLIQFQNNGVVDDSQLPKDRFSAERLKGVDSTLKIQPAKLEDSAVYLCASSLAGGPAYEQYFGPGTRLTVT.

This chain uses TRBV19 with TRBJ1-5, with D unclear. Trimming took 0 bases from V and 4 from J, leaving 16 bases between them. The CDR3 loop spans 17 amino acids. Per germline, CDR1 LNHDA and CDR2 SQIVND (reference sequence). This chain's CDR3 is CASSIENALRKNQPQHF. The CDR3 DNA reads TGTGCCAGTAGTATAGAAAACGCGCTCCGGAAAAATCAGCCCCAGCATTTT. Together with reference TRBV19 and TRBJ1-5, the CDR3 gives the full variable domain: DGGITQSPKYLFRKEGQNVTLSCEQNLNHDAMYWYRQDPGQGLRLIYYSQIVNDFQKGDIAEGYSVSREKKESFPLTVTSAQKNPTAFYLCASSIENALRKNQPQHFGDGTRLSIL.

J is TRBJ1-3 and V is TRBV28; no definite D call. Per the germline V gene, CDR1 is MDHEN and CDR2 is SYDVKM. The CDR3 runs 14 residues. V lost 4 bases, J lost 0 bases, and 7 bases lay in between. The CDR3 loop is CASSSAFSGNTIYF. CDR3 sequence (DNA): TGTGCCAGCAGTTCAGCCTTCTCTGGAAACACCATATATTTT. The variable domain in full, completed from reference TRBV28 and TRBJ1-3, reads DVKVTQSSRYLVKRTGEKVFLECVQDMDHENMFWYRQDPGLGLRLIYFSYDVKMKEKGDIPEGYSVSREKKERFSLILESASTNQTSMYLCASSSAFSGNTIYFGEGSWLTVV.

This sequence joins TRBV6-1 and TRBJ2-1; 9 bases are shared with TRBD2. The trim removed 0 bases at V and 4 bases at J, leaving 10 bases unmatched. This CDR3 comprises 18 residues. Germline values: CDR1 MNHNS, CDR2 SASEGT. CDR3 bases: TGTGCCAGCAGTGAAGCGGGAAGTAGCGGGAGCGTTTACAATGAGCAGTTCTTC. It specifies CASSEAGSSGSVYNEQFF.

This clone was recorded only once. This sequence joins TRBV4-1 and TRBJ1-2; no clear D. The length of the CDR3 is 16 residues. V was clipped by 2 bases and J by 4 bases, with 17 bases between them. The germline V gene has CDR1 MGHRA and CDR2 YSYEKL. The CDR3, as DNA: TGCGCCAGCAGCCAAAGCCCGGGCGCTACATCCTATGGCTACACCTTC. It encodes CASSQSPGATSYGYTF.

V is TRBV7-9 and J is TRBJ1-1; D unresolved. This CDR3 contains 14 residues. Germline values: CDR1 SEHNR, CDR2 FQNEAQ (reference sequence). The V end was cut by 1 base, the J end by 4 bases, with 10 bases between. The CDR3 region has the DNA TGTGCCAGCAGCTTAGGGCTCTTGGTCACTGAAGCTTTCTTT. It is translated as CASSLGLLVTEAFF. Complete variable domain (other parts from reference TRBV7-9 and TRBJ1-1): DTGVSQNPRHKITKRGQNVTFRCDPISEHNRLYWYRQTLGQGPEFLTYFQNEAQLEKSRLLSDRFSAERPKGSFSTLEIQRTEQGDSAMYLCASSLGLLVTEAFFGQGTRLTVV.

A note on this clone: Within the sample, other DNA sequences also encode this same CDR3. This chain joins TRBV29-1 and TRBJ2-7, with 7 bases identical to TRBD1. This CDR3 is 12 amino acids long. With V trimmed by 4 bases and J by 3 bases, 3 bases remained unmatched. Germline assignment: CDR1 SQVTM and CDR2 ANQGSEA. The CDR3 coding sequence is TGCAGCGTTGTGGGGGACAGCTACGAGCAGTACTTC. As protein: CSVVGDSYEQYF.

The chain links TRBV10-2 to TRBJ2-1; TRBD1 matches at 8 bases. The CDR3 consists of 15 residues. J was trimmed by 6 bases and V by 4 bases; bases with no gene match: 8. From germline, CDR1 is WSHSY and CDR2 SAAADI. CDR3 loop: CASSAGGVPLNEQFF. DNA of the CDR3: TGCGCCAGCAGTGCAGGGGGCGTACCTCTCAATGAGCAGTTCTTC.